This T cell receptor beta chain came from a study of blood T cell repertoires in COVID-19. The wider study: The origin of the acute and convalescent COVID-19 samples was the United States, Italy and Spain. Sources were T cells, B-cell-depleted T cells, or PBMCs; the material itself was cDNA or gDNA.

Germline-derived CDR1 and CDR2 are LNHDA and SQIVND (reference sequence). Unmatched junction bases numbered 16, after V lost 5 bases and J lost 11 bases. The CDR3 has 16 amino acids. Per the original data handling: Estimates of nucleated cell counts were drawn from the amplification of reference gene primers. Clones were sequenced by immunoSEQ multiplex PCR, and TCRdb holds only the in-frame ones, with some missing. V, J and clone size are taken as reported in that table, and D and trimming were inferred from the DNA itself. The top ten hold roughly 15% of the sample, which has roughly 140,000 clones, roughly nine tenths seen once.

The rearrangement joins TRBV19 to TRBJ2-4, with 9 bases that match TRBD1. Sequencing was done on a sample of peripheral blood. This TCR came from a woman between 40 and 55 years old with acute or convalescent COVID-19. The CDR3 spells CASSADYRGRKPVQYF. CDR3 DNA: TGTGCCAGTAGTGCCGATTACAGGGGGCGCAAGCCTGTTCAGTACTTC.